This T cell receptor beta chain was profiled in a study of cytomegalovirus exposure and HLA in healthy donors. CDR1 is SGHAT, CDR2 FQNNGV, per germline. The CDR3 length is 15 residues. The J segment lost 2 bases and the V segment lost 2 bases, leaving 3 bases of the junction unmatched. The primer mix had 60 Vbeta and 13 Jbeta primers. Method: immunoSEQ multiplex PCR; TCRdb's copy keeps in-frame clones and lacks some. The sample consists of roughly 200,000 clones, around 80% of them appearing once. The TCR originated in a boy aged 2 to 10 in good health and CMV-seronegative. Specimen: PBMCs. The genes are TRBV11-2 and TRBJ2-5; 9 nucleotides match TRBD2. Written as DNA, the CDR3 is TGTGCCAGCAGCTTACTAGCGGGGCATCAAGAGACCCAGTACTTC. Translated: CASSLLAGHQETQYF.